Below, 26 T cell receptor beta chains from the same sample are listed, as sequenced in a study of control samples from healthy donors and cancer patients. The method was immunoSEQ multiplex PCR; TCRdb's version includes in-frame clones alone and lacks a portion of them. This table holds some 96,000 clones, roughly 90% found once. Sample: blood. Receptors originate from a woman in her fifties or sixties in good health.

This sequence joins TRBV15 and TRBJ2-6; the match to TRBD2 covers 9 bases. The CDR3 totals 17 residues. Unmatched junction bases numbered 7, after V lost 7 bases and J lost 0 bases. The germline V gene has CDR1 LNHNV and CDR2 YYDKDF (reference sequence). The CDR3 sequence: CATMGRAGGSGANVLTF. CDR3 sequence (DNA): TGTGCCACCATGGGCCGAGCGGGGGGCTCTGGGGCCAACGTCCTGACTTTC.

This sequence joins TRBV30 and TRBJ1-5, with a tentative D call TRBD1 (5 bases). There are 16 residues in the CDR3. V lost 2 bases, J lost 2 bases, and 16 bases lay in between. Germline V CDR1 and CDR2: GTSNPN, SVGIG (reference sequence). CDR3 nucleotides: TGTGCCTGGAGTAGGGTGGGGGATTGGCGCAATCAGCCCCAGCATTTT. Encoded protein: CAWSRVGDWRNQPQHF.

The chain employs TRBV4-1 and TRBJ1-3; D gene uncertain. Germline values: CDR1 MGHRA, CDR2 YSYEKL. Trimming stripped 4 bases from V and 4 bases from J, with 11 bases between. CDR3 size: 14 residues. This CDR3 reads CASSPLDGGNTIYF. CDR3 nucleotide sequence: TGCGCCAGCAGCCCCCTAGACGGAGGAAACACCATATATTTT.

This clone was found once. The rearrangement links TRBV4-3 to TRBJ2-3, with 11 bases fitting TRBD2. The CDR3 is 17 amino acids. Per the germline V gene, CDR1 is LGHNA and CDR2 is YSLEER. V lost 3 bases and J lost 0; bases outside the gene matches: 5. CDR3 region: CASSHLTSGASTDTQYF. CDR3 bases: TGCGCCAGCAGCCACTTGACTAGCGGGGCTAGCACAGATACGCAGTATTTT.

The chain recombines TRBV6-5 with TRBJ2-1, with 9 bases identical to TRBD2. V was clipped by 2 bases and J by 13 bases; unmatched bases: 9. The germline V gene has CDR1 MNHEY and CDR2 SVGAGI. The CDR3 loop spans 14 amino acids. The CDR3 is CASSYETSGSPQFF. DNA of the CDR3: TGTGCCAGCAGTTACGAGACTAGCGGCTCCCCCCAGTTCTTC.

CDR3 DNA: TGTGCCATCAGTGTAGCTAATGAGCAGTTCTTC. Amino acids: CAISVANEQFF. V usage is TRBV10-3 and J usage is TRBJ2-1; D remains unclear. V was shortened by 4 bases and J by 7 bases, with 5 bases between the two germline ends. The CDR3 extends over 11 amino acids. Per the germline V gene, CDR1 is ENHRY and CDR2 is SYGVKD.

Written as DNA, the CDR3 is TGCGCCAGCAGCTTGTCCAGACTAGCGGGGAACAATGAGCAGTTCTTC. This codes for CASSLSRLAGNNEQFF. The chain joins TRBV5-1 to TRBJ2-1; TRBD2 matches at 11 bases. V lost 1 base to trimming and J lost 5 bases; unmatched junction nucleotides: 5. CDR1 is SGHRS and CDR2 is YFSETQ in the germline V gene. The CDR3 is 16 residues long.

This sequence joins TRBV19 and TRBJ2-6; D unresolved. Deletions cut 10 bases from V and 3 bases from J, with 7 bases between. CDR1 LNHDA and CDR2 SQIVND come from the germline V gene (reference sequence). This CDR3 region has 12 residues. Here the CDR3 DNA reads TGTGCCACCGGTTTTGGGGCCAACGTCCTGACTTTC. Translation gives CATGFGANVLTF.

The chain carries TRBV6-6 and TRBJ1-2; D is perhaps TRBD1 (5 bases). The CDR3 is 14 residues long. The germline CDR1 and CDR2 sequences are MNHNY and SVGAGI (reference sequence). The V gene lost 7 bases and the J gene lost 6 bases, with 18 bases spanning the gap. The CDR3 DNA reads TGTGCCAGCAACCAACGACAGTGGATGGATGGCTACACCTTC. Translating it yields CASNQRQWMDGYTF.

CDR3 protein: CASSPRMETEAFF. The CDR3 coding sequence is TGTGCCAGCTCACCCCGGATGGAGACTGAAGCTTTCTTT. The chain uses TRBV18 and TRBJ1-1, with D unresolved. The CDR3 totals 13 residues. V lost 3 bases and J lost 5, with 10 bases in between. Germline assignment: CDR1 KGHSH and CDR2 LQKENI.

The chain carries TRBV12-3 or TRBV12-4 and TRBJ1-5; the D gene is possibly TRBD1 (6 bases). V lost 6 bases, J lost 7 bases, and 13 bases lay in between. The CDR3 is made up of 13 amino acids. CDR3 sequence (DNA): TGTGCCAGCAGGATACAGGGTTTACAGCCCCAGCATTTT. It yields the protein CASRIQGLQPQHF.

CDR3 amino acids: CASSPGIYTGELFF. CDR3 sequence (DNA): TGTGCCAGCTCACCAGGGATATACACCGGGGAGCTGTTTTTT. The chain carries TRBV18 and TRBJ2-2; D not certain. CDR3 size: 14 residues. V was trimmed by 2 bases and J by 3 bases, leaving 7 bases between them. Germline V gene data show CDR1 as KGHSH and CDR2 as LQKENI.

The CDR3 sequence is CASSRGGGNTIYF. The CDR3 DNA sequence: TGCGCCAGCAGCCGGGGAGGGGGAAACACCATATATTTT. The chain links TRBV5-1 to TRBJ1-3, with D unresolved. The germline V gene encodes CDR1 SGHRS and CDR2 YFSETQ. The germline V and J ends were trimmed by 4 bases and 4 bases, with 9 bases remaining between them. The CDR3 sequence is 13 residues long.

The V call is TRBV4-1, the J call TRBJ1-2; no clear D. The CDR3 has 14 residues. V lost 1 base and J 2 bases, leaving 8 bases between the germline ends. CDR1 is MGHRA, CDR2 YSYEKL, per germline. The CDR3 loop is CASSQGLKNYGYTF. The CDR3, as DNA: TGCGCCAGCAGCCAAGGCCTCAAAAACTATGGCTACACCTTC.

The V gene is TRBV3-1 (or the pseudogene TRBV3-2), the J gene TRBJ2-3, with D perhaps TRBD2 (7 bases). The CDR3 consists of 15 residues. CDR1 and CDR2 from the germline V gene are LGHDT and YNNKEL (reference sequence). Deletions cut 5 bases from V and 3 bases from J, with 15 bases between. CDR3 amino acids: CASSKLGGATDTQYF. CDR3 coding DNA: TGTGCCAGCAGCAAATTGGGGGGGGCAACAGATACGCAGTATTTT.

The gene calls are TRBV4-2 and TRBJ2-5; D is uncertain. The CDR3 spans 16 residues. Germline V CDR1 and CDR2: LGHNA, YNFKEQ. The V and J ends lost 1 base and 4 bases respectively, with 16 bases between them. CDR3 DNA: TGTGCCAGCAGCCAAGTAGAACGCCGGGCCACAGAGACCCAGTACTTC. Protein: CASSQVERRATETQYF.

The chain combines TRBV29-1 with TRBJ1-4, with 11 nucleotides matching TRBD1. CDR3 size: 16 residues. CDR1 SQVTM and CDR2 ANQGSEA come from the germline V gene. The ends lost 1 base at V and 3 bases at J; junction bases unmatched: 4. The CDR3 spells CSVEGGQGAANEKLFF. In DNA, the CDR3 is TGCAGCGTTGAAGGAGGACAGGGGGCAGCTAATGAAAAACTGTTTTTT.

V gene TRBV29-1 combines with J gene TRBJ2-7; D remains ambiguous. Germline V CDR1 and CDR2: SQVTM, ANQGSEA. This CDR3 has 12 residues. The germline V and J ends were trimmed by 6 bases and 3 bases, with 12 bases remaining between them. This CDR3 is CSVGWGYYEQYF. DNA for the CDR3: TGCAGCGTCGGATGGGGTTACTACGAGCAGTACTTC.

The CDR3 sequence: CASTEDGGNIQYF. In DNA form, the CDR3 reads TGTGCCAGCACGGAAGACGGGGGAAACATTCAGTACTTC. This chain uses TRBV28 with TRBJ2-4; D perhaps matches TRBD2 (6 bases). The CDR3 covers 13 residues. Trimming stripped 7 bases from V and 6 bases from J, with 13 bases between. The germline V gene encodes CDR1 MDHEN and CDR2 SYDVKM.

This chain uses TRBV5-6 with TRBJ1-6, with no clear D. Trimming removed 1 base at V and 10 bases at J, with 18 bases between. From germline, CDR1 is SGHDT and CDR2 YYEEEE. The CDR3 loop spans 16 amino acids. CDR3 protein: CASSLRADPLKSPLHF. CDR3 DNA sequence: TGTGCCAGCAGCTTGCGCGCTGACCCGCTGAAATCACCCCTCCACTTT.

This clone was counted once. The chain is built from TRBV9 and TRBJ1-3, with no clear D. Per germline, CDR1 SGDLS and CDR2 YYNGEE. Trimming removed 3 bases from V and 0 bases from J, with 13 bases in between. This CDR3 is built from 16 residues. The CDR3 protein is CASSARAGISGNTIYF. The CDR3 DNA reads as TGTGCCAGCAGCGCCCGGGCGGGGATCTCTGGAAACACCATATATTTT.

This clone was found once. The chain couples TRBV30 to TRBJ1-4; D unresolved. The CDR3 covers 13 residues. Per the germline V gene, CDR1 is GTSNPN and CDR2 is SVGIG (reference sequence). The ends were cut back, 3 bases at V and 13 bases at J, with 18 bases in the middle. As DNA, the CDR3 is TGTGCCTGGAGCTTGGAGCCGCGGAGCCGACTGTTTTTT. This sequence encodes CAWSLEPRSRLFF.

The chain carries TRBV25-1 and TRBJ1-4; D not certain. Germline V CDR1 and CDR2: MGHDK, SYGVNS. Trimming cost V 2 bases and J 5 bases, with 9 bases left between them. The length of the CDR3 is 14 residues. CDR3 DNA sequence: TGTGCCAGCAGTGAAGGAACGGGAAATGAAAAACTGTTTTTT. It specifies CASSEGTGNEKLFF.

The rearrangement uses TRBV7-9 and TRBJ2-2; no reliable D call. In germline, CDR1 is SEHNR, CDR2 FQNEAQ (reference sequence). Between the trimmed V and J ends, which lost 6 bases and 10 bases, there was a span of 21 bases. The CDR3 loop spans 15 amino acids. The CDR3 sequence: CASRHYEDPMAELFF. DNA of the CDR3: TGTGCCAGCAGACACTATGAGGACCCCATGGCGGAGCTGTTTTTT. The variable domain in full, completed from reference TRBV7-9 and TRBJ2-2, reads DTGVSQNPRHKITKRGQNVTFRCDPISEHNRLYWYRQTLGQGPEFLTYFQNEAQLEKSRLLSDRFSAERPKGSFSTLEIQRTEQGDSAMYLCASRHYEDPMAELFFGEGSRLTVL.

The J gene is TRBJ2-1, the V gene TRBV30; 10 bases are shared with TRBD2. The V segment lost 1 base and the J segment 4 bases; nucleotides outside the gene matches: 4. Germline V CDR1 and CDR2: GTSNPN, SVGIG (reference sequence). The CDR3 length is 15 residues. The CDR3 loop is CAWSATSGVYNEQFF. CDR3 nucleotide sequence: TGTGCCTGGAGTGCAACTAGCGGGGTGTACAATGAGCAGTTCTTC.

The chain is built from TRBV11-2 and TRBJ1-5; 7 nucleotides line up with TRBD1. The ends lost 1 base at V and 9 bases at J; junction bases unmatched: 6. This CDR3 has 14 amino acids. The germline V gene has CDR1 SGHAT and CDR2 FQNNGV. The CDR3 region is CASSLGGQGGPQHF. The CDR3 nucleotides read TGTGCCAGCAGCTTAGGAGGGCAGGGGGGGCCCCAGCATTTT.